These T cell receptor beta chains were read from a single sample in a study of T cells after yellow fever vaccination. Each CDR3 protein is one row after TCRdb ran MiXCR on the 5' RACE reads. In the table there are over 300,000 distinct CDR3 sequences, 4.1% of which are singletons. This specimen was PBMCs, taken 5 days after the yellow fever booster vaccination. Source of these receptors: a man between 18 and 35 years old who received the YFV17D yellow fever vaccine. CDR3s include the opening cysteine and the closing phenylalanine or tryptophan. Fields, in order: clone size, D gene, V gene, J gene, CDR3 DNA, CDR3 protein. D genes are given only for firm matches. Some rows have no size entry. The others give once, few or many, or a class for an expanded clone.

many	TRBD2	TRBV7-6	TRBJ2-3	TGTGCCAGCAGCTCCGAGCGGCTAGCGGGGCCGGGGCGTACAGATACGCAGTATTTT	CASSSERLAGPGRTDTQYF
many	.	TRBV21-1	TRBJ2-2	TGTGCCTGCCCCGGCCAGGGGGCCGATGGGGAGCTGTTTTTT	CACPGQGADGELFF
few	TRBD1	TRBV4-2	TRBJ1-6	TGTGCCAGCAGCCAACCTTCTGACAGGGGTAATTCACCCCTCCACTTT	CASSQPSDRGNSPLHF
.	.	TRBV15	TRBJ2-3	TGTGCCACCAGCGGCGCCTCGGAGGATACGCAGTATTTT	CATSGASEDTQYF
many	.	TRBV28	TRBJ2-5	TGTGCCAGCAGTTTATATCCTTCCGGAAGGCCCCAGTACTTC	CASSLYPSGRPQYF
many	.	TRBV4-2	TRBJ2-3	TGTGCCAGCAGCCGGGACGAAGGGACAGATACGCAGTATTTT	CASSRDEGTDTQYF
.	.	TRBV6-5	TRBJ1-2	TGTGCCAGCAGTCCCCGGACTAACTATGGCTACACCTTC	CASSPRTNYGYTF
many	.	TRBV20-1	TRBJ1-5	TGCAGTGCTAGTATACAGGGAAATAGCAATCAGCCCCAGCATTTT	CSASIQGNSNQPQHF
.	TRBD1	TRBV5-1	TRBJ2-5	TGCGCCAGCAGCTTTTGGGACAGGGGGCGGGAGACCCAGTACTTC	CASSFWDRGRETQYF
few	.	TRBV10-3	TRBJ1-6	TGTGCCATCAGTGATTTGGGGAATTCACCCCTCCACTTT	CAISDLGNSPLHF